This T cell receptor beta chain was identified during a study of cytomegalovirus exposure and HLA in healthy donors. Overall study context: It was reported in a later analysis that the same platform had been used for the 110 or so validation repertoires as for the approximately 700 first-cohort repertoires.

Germline CDR1 and CDR2: SGHVS and FNYEAQ. J gave up 3 bases and V 5 bases, and 4 bases lay outside the gene matches. The CDR3 is 13 residues long. The assay was immunoSEQ multiplex PCR, and TCRdb's table has in-frame clones only and misses some. The sample has about 220,000 clones, 75% to 95% seen once. This clone was picked up many times. Its antigen is unknown. Overall study findings and caveats: TCR clusters originating in the first cohort tended to co-occur in the 110 or so validation repertoires, according to a later analysis. Per published reports, the classifier diagnosed cytomegalovirus status with high specificity and sensitivity.

The receptor was derived from a woman in her late teens or twenties in good health and CMV-seronegative. The genes are TRBV7-6 and TRBJ2-7; TRBD2 matches 7 bases. Sequencing input: PBMCs. The CDR3 DNA reads as TGTGCCAGCAGCCCCGAGCGGGACTACGAGCAGTACTTC. Its protein is CASSPERDYEQYF.